The present T cell receptor beta chain was sequenced within a study of shared clonotypes between healthy human individuals. In the study overall: Used for every donor were three CD4 naive, three CD4 memory, two CD8 naive and one CD8 memory plate.

The CDR3 is made up of 15 amino acids. Germline V lookup: CDR1 LNHNV, CDR2 YYDKDF (reference sequence). The germline V and J ends were trimmed by 6 bases and 4 bases, with 16 bases remaining between them. Both subsets, CD45RA+ naive and CD45RA-negative memory, were split from the CD4+ cells. Original data processing: Filtering was not the same, since immunoSEQ gave junction-only sequences without quality scores. Produced via immunoSEQ multiplex PCR; TCRdb's table is partial and in-frame only. V, J and clone size are those of that table, while D and trimming were read from the DNA. This sample carries about 1.4 million clones, over 95% of them seen once, and the ten largest clones take more than 0.9%.

The gene calls are TRBV15 and TRBJ1-5; maybe TRBD1 (6 bases). Sequencing input: naive CD4+ T cells sorted from blood. The subset here: CD45RA+ positively selected. The receptor's source is a man in his thirties or forties in good health. The CDR3 DNA sequence: TGTGCCACCAGAGTCTCGGGCAGGGGAAATCAGCCCCAGCATTTT. Amino acid sequence: CATRVSGRGNQPQHF.